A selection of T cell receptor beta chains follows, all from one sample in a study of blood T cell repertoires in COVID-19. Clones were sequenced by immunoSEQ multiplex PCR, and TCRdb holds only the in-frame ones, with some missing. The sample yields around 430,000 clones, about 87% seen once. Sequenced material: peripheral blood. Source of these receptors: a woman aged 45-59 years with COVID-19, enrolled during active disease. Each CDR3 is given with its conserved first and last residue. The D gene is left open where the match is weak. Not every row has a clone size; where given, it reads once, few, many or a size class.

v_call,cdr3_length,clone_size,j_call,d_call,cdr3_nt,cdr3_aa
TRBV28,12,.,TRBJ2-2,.,TGTGCCAGCAGTCCCCCCCTCGGGGAGCTGTTTTTT,CASSPPLGELFF
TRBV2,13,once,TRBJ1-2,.,TGTGCCAGCAGTGAAGGGACTCGGCAAGGCTACACCTTC,CASSEGTRQGYTF
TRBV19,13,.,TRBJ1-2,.,TGTGCCAGCGTCTCGGACGGGGTCTATGGCTACACCTTC,CASVSDGVYGYTF
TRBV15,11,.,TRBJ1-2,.,TGTGCCACCAGCAGGAGTCGGGACACCTTATTC,CATSRSRDTLF
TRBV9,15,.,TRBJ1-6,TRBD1,TGTGCCAGCAGCGCCTCAGGGGGTGTTAATTCACCCCTCCACTTT,CASSASGGVNSPLHF
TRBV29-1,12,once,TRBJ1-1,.,TGCAGCGTTGGGAGGGGTAACACTGAAGCTTTCTTT,CSVGRGNTEAFF
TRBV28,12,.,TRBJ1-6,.,TGTGCCAGCAGTTCCTCGGTCAGGCCCCTCCACTTT,CASSSSVRPLHF
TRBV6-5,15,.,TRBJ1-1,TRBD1,TGTGCCAGCAGCCGAAGGACAGGGGTTGTCACTGAAGCTTTCTTT,CASSRRTGVVTEAFF
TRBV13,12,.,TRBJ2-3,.,TGTGCCAGCAGTCAGGGCCTGGATACGCAGTATTTT,CASSQGLDTQYF
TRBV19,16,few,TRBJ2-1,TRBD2,TGTGCCAGTAGTGCTGCACTAGCGGGGGCATACAATGAGCAGTTCTTC,CASSAALAGAYNEQFF
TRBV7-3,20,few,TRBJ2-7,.,TGTGCCAGCAGCTTAACGAAGGGTGGGTTCGGAGACAGGCCCCCCTACGAGCAGTACTTC,CASSLTKGGFGDRPPYEQYF
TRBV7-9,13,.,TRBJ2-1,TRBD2,TGTGCCAGCAGCTTAGATTTGCGGGGGGAGCAGTTCTTC,CASSLDLRGEQFF
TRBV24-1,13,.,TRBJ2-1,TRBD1,TGTGCCACCAGGGACAGGGGATACAATGAGCAGTTCTTC,CATRDRGYNEQFF
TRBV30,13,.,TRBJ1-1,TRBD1,TGTGCCTGGAGTCAAACAGGGGGGACTGAAGCTTTCTTT,CAWSQTGGTEAFF
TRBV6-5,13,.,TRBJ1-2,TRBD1,TGTGCCAGCGCGACCGGGACAGGGAATGGCTACACCTTC,CASATGTGNGYTF
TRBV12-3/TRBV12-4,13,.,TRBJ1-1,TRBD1,TGTGCCAGCACCTCGGACAGGGAGACAGAAGCTTTCTTT,CASTSDRETEAFF
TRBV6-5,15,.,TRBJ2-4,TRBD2,TGTGCCAGCAGTTACCCTAGCGGGGTGAAAAACATTCAGTACTTC,CASSYPSGVKNIQYF
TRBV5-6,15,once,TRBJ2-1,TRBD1,TGTGCCAGCAGCCAGTGGGACAGGGCCCACAATGAGCAGTTCTTC,CASSQWDRAHNEQFF
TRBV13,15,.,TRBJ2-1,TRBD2,TGTGCCAGCAGCTTCCGGACTAGCCCCTCAAATGAGCAGTTCTTC,CASSFRTSPSNEQFF
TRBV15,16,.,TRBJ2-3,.,TGTGCCACCAGCAGAGCAACAACAGGGATTCAGAAGACGCAGTATTTT,CATSRATTGIQKTQYF